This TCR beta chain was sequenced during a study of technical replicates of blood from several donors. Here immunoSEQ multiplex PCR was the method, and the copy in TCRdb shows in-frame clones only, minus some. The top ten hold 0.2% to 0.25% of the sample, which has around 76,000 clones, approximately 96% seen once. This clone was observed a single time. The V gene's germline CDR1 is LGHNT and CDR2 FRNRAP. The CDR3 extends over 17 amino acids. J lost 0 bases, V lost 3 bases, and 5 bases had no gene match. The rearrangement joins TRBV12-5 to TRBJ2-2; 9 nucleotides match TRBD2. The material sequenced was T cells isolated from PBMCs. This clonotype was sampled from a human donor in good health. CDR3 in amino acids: CASGLQLAGANTGELFF. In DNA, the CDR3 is TGTGCTAGTGGTTTACAGTTAGCGGGGGCGAACACCGGGGAGCTGTTTTTT.